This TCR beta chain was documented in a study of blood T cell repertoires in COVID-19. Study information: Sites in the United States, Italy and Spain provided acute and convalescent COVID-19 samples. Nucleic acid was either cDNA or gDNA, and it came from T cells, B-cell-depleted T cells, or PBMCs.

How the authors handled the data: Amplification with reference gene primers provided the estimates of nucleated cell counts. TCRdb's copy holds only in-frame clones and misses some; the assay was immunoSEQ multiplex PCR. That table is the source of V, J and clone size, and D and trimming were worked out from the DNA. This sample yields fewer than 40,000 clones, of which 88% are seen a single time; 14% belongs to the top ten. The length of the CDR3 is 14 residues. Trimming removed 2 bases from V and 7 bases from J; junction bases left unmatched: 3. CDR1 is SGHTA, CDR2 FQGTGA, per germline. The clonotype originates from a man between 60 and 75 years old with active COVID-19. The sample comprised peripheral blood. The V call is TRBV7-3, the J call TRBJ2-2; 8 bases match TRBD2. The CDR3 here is CASSLPGTSGELFF. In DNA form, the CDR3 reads TGTGCCAGCAGCTTACCGGGGACTAGCGGGGAGCTGTTTTTT.